Listed here are 3 T cell receptor beta chains from one sample, sequenced in a study of T cell responses to AZD1222 COVID-19 vaccine. TCRdb's copy holds only in-frame clones and misses some; the assay was immunoSEQ multiplex PCR. The top ten hold 14% of the sample, which has about 120,000 clones, approximately 90% seen once. Sequencing used peripheral blood, obtained on day 0 of AZD1222 vaccination. Receptor source: an adult in good health.

J is TRBJ2-4 and V is TRBV5-1; the D gene is possibly TRBD2 (5 bases). V was trimmed by 7 bases and J by 2 bases, leaving 10 bases between them. The length of the CDR3 is 13 residues. Germline V gives CDR1 SGHRS, CDR2 YFSETQ. CDR3 amino acids: CASAGVTKNIQYF. The CDR3 coding sequence is TGCGCCAGCGCCGGGGTGACCAAAAACATTCAGTACTTC.

About this clone itself: Germline and junction disagree at one end, which may indicate a read error. The genes are TRBV6-5 and TRBJ1-4, with a tentative D call TRBD1 (5 bases). Germline CDR1 MNHEY, CDR2 SVGAGI. This CDR3 is built from 15 residues. The CDR3 region has the DNA TGTGCCAGCACTTACGGCGGGGCGCAAGGTGAAAAACTGTTTTTT. Amino acid sequence: CASTYGGAQGEKLFF.

The rearrangement joins TRBV6-5 to TRBJ1-1, with D uncertain. The V gene lost 0 bases and the J gene lost 1 base, with 9 bases spanning the gap. The CDR3 spans 15 residues. Germline assignment: CDR1 MNHEY and CDR2 SVGAGI. The DNA for the CDR3 is TGTGCCAGCAGTTACTCGGGGAACCCGAACACTGAAGCTTTCTTT. This translates into CASSYSGNPNTEAFF.